Here is one TCR beta chain with its context. As yet, its antigen is unknown. PBMCs were collected from an approximately 9.3 ml volume of fresh peripheral blood. These data come from a study of T cells in Graves' hyperthyroidism and ophthalmopathy. Researchers took RNA transcripts and amplified the TCR beta CDR3 regions from them. The study used the HTBI primer set for a first-round RT-PCR of the TCR CDR3. MiXCR, applied by TCRdb to the multiplex PCR reads, yields one record per CDR3 protein. The table lists hundreds of thousands of distinct CDR3 sequences, 15% to 20% of them singletons. Study-level results: Ophthalmopathy and stable hyperthyroidism were told apart by a 13 V-J model.

The CDR3 runs to 15 residues. V was shortened by 3 bases and J by 4 bases, with 12 bases between the two germline ends. Germline assignment: CDR1 MNHGY and CDR2 SVAAGI. The sequence derives from a woman aged 60-70 years with Graves' ophthalmopathy. The J gene is TRBJ2-2, the V gene TRBV6-9; either TRBD1 or TRBD2 may fit D (5 bases each). The source material was blood. Here the CDR3 reads CASSYGSGRTGELFF. CDR3 bases: TGTGCCAGCAGTTACGGGTCGGGACGCACCGGGGAGCTGTTTTTT.